The rows below give T cell receptor beta chains drawn from one sample of a study of vaccination effects on CD4 cells after COVID-19. No antigen has been identified for these receptors. Produced via immunoSEQ multiplex PCR; TCRdb's table is partial and in-frame only. Here the sample spans 70,000 or so clones, about four fifths being singletons. The sample here was CD4+ T cells from PBMCs cultured with HCoV-NL63 spike peptides, taken before COVID-19 vaccination. The receptors shown here come from a human donor who received a COVID-19 vaccine. The CDR3 runs from the conserved cysteine through the conserved F or W. Clone size is shown for a subset of rows, as once, few, many or a class of expanded clone.

size: few
V: TRBV7-9
J: TRBJ2-3
CDR3: CASSLYSTDTQYF

size: .
V: TRBV6-5
J: TRBJ2-1
CDR3: CASRYTSSGSNEQFF

size: .
V: TRBV19
J: TRBJ2-3
CDR3: CASSIGLAGGPPTDTQYF

size: few
V: TRBV4-1
J: TRBJ2-5
CDR3: CASSQAYTGTEETQYF

size: .
V: TRBV30
J: TRBJ1-3
CDR3: CAWSRTGGVGNTIYF

size: .
V: TRBV11-3
J: TRBJ2-2
CDR3: CASSLSYRGQSGELFF

size: .
V: TRBV28
J: TRBJ2-5
CDR3: CASSYGRGAAKETQYF

size: .
V: TRBV21-1
J: TRBJ1-2
CDR3: CASSKVRPHGYTF

size: .
V: TRBV5-8
J: TRBJ2-3
CDR3: CASPVWPDTSTDTQYF

size: .
V: TRBV4-3
J: TRBJ1-1
CDR3: CASSQDRPGAGTEAFF

size: .
V: TRBV6-1
J: TRBJ1-3
CDR3: CASSELSSGNTIYF

size: .
V: TRBV5-5
J: TRBJ2-6
CDR3: CASSLQGNSGANVLTF

size: .
V: TRBV19
J: TRBJ2-4
CDR3: CASSTWTGQNKNIQYF

size: .
V: TRBV18
J: TRBJ2-3
CDR3: CASSPGEGGRTDTQYF

size: .
V: TRBV5-6
J: TRBJ1-3
CDR3: CASSLRNRGGSGNTIYF

size: .
V: TRBV6-5
J: TRBJ2-3
CDR3: CASSYVASTDTQYF

size: .
V: TRBV5-5
J: TRBJ2-1
CDR3: CASSSLTSSYNEQFF

size: .
V: TRBV19
J: TRBJ2-5
CDR3: CASRLTGGKETQYF

size: once
V: TRBV28
J: TRBJ1-2
CDR3: CASRDPGRGYTF

size: few
V: TRBV25-1
J: TRBJ2-2
CDR3: CASSGAVRGQSGELFF

size: few
V: TRBV5-6
J: TRBJ2-3
CDR3: CASSLSRSTDTQYF

size: once
V: TRBV11-2
J: TRBJ1-2
CDR3: CASSLDRGFPYGYTF

size: .
V: TRBV4-2
J: TRBJ1-2
CDR3: CASSQGWQLLRGYTF

size: once
V: TRBV6-1
J: TRBJ1-4
CDR3: CASSERQGVANEKLFF

size: .
V: TRBV9
J: TRBJ1-1
CDR3: CASSVGGGHGNTEAFF

size: .
V: TRBV6-2/TRBV6-3
J: TRBJ2-5
CDR3: CASSWGTVRMETQYF

size: .
V: TRBV9
J: TRBJ2-2
CDR3: CASSVDNSGGTGELFF

size: .
V: TRBV19
J: TRBJ2-3
CDR3: CASSIRDRGPDTQYF